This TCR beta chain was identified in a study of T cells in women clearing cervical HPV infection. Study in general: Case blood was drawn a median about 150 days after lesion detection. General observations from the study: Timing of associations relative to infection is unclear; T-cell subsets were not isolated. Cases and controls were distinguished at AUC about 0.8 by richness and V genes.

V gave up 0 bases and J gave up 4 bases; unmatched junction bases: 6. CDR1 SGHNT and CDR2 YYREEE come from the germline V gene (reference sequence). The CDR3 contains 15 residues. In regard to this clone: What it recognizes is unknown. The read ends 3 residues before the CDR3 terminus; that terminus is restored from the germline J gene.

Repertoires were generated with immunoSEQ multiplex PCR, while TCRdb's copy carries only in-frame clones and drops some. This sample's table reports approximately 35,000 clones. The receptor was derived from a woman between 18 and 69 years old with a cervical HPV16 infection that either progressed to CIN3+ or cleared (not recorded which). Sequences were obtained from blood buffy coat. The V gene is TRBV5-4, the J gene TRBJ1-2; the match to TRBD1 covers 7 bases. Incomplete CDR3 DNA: TGTGCCAGCAGCTTGGGGGGACAGACTACCTATGGC. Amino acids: CASSLGGQTTYG. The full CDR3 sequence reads CASSLGGQTTYGYTF.